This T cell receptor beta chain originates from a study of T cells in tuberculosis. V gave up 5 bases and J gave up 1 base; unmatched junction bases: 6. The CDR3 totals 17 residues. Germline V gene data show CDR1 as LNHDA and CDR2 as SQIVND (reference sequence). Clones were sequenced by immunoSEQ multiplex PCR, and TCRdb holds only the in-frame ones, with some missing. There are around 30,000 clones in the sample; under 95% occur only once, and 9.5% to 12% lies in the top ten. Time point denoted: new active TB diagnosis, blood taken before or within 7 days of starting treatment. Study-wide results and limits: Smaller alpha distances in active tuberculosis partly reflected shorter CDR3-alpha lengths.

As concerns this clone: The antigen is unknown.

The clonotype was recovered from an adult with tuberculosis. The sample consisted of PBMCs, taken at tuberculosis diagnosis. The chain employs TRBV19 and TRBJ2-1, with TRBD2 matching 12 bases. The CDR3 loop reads CASSLGLAGISYNEQFF. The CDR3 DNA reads TGTGCCAGTAGTCTTGGACTAGCGGGGATTTCCTACAATGAGCAGTTCTTC.